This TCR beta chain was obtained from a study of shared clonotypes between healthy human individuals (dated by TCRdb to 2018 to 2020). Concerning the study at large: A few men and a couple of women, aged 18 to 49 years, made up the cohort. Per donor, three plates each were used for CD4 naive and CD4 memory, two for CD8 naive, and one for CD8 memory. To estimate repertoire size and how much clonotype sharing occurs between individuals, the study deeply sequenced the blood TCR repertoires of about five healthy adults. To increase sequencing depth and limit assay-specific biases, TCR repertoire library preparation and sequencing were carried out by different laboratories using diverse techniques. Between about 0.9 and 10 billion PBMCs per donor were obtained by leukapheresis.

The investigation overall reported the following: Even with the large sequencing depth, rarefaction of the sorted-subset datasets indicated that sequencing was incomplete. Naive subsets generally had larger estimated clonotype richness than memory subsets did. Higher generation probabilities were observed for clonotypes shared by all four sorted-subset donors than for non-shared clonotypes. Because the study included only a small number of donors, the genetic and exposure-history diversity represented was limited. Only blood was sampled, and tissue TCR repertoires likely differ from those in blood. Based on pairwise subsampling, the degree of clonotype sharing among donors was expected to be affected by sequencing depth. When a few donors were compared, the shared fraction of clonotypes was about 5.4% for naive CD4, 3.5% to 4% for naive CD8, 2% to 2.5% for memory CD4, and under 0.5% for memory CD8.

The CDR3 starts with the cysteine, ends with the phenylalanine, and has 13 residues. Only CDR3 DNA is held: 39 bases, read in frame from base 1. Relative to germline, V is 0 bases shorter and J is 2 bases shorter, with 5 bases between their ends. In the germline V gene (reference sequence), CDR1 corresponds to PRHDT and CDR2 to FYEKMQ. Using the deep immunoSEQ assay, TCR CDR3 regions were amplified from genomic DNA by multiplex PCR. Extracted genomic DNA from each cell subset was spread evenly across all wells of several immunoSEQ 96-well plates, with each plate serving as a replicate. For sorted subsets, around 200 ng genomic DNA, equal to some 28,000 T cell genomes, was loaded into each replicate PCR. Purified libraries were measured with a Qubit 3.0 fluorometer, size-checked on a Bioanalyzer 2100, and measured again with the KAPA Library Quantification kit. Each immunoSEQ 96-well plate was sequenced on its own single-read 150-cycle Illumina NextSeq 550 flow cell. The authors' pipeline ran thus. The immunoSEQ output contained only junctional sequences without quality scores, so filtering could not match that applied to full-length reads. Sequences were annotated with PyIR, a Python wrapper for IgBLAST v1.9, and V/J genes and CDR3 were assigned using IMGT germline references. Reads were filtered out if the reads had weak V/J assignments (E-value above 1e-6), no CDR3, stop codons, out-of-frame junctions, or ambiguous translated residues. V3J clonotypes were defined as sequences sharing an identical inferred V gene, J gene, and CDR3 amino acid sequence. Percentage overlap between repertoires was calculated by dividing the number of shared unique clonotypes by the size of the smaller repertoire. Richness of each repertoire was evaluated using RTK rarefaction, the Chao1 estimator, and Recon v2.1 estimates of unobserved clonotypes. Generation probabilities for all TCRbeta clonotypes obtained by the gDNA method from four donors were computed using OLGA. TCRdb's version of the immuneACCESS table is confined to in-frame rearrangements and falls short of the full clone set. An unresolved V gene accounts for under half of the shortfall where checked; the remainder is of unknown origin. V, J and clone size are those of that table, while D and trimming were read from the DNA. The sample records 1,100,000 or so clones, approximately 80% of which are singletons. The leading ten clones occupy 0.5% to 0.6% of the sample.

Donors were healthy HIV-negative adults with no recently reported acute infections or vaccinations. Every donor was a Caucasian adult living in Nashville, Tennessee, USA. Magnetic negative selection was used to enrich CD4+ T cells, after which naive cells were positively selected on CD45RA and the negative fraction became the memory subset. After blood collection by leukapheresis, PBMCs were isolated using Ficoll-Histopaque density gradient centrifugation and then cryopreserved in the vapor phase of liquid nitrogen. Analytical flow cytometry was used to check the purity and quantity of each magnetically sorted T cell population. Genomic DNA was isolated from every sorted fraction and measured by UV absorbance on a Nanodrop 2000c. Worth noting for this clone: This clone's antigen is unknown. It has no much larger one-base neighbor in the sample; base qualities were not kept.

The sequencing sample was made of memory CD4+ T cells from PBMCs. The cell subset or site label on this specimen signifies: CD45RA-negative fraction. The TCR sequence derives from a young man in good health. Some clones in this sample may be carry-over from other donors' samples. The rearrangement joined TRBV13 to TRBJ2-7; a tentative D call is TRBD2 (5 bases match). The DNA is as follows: TGTGCCAGCAGCTTAGGGACTACCTACGAGCAGTACTTC. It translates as CASSLGTTYEQYF.